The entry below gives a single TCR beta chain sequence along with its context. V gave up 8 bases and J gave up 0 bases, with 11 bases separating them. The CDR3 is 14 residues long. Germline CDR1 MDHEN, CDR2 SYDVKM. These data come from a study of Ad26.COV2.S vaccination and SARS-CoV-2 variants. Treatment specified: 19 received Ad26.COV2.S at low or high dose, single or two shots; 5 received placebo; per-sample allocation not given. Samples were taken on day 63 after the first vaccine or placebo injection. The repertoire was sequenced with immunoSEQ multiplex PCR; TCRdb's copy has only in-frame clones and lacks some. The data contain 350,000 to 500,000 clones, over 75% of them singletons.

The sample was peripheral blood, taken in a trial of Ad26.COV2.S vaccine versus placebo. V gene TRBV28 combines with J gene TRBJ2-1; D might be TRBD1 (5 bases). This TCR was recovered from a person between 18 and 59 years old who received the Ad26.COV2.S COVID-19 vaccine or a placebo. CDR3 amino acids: CASVKGPSYNEQFF. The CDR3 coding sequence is TGTGCCAGCGTCAAGGGGCCCTCCTACAATGAGCAGTTCTTC. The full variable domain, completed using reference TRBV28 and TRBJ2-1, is DVKVTQSSRYLVKRTGEKVFLECVQDMDHENMFWYRQDPGLGLRLIYFSYDVKMKEKGDIPEGYSVSREKKERFSLILESASTNQTSMYLCASVKGPSYNEQFFGPGTRLTVL.